This entry is about one TCR beta chain. The data derive from a study of control samples from healthy donors and cancer patients. Germline assignment: CDR1 SGHRS and CDR2 YFSETQ. The V and J ends lost 1 base and 10 bases, in that order; junction bases with no gene match: 5. This CDR3 is built from 15 residues. This table comes from immunoSEQ multiplex PCR, and its TCRdb copy is limited to in-frame clones, with some not included. The sample carries 75,000 to 90,000 clones, around 90% recorded once. The chain employs TRBV5-1 and TRBJ2-1, with TRBD2 matching over 13 bases. The TCR was taken from a woman aged 50 to 60 with colorectal cancer. The sample taken for sequencing was PBMCs. The CDR3 DNA is TGCGCCAGCAGCTTGACTAGCGGGGGGGCCGAGGAGCAGTTCTTC. Its translation is CASSLTSGGAEEQFF.